This T cell receptor beta chain was obtained from a study of long-term antiretroviral therapy in people with HIV. Trimming took 3 bases from V and 5 from J; bases not matched to a gene: 8. CDR3 size: 15 residues. Germline lookup yields CDR1 MGHRA and CDR2 YSYEKL. Survey-level resolution applied to immunoSEQ assay v3.0. Method: immunoSEQ multiplex PCR; TCRdb's copy keeps in-frame clones and lacks some. The profile shows 35,000 to 40,000 clones, around four fifths of them singletons. This clonotype was obtained from a man aged 18-30 years with HIV. The V gene is TRBV4-1, the J gene TRBJ1-2; TRBD1 agrees at 8 bases. The source material was unsorted PBMCs, sampled 0.3 years after starting antiretroviral therapy. DNA for the CDR3: TGCGCCAGCAGCCAGACCCCGACAGGGGAATATGGCTACACCTTC. Amino acid sequence: CASSQTPTGEYGYTF.